This entry lists 14 T cell receptor beta chains sequenced from one sample in a study of beta chain features in type 1 diabetes. Study-level findings and limits: People with Type 1 diabetes carried modestly yet significantly shorter TCRB CDR3s in all four CD4+ subsets.

These receptors have no known antigen. Isolated RNA was reverse transcribed in full, so expressed TCRB transcripts were sequenced. Profiled with immunoSEQ multiplex PCR; TCRdb holds only in-frame clones, not every one. The sample gives about 300,000 clones, roughly 14% of which show up once; 0.015% is in the top ten. Sequencing was performed on naive CD4+ T cells from blood. Receptors originate from a woman under 30 with type 1 diabetes.

This chain uses TRBV29-1 with TRBJ2-7; maybe TRBD2 (5 bases). The germline gives CDR1 SQVTM, CDR2 ANQGSEA. The CDR3 contains 12 residues. The ends were cut back, 5 bases at V and 3 bases at J, with 11 bases in the middle. Here the CDR3 reads CSVRGAFYEQYF. As DNA, the CDR3 is TGCAGCGTTCGGGGTGCTTTCTACGAGCAGTACTTC.

This chain uses TRBV29-1 with TRBJ2-5; 7 bases fit TRBD2. V was clipped by 3 bases and J by 3 bases; unmatched bases: 1. Looked up from germline, CDR1 is SQVTM and CDR2 is ANQGSEA. The CDR3 has 12 amino acids. The chain's CDR3 is CSVEGGKETQYF. The CDR3 region has the DNA TGCAGCGTTGAGGGAGGGAAAGAGACCCAGTACTTC. The variable domain in full, with the rest retrieved from reference TRBV29-1 and TRBJ2-5, is SAVISQKPSRDICQRGTSLTIQCQVDSQVTMMFWYRQQPGQSLTLIATANQGSEATYESGFVIDKFPISRPNLTFSTLTVSNMSPEDSSIYLCSVEGGKETQYFGPGTRLLVL.

This clone was recorded a few times. The chain couples TRBV5-5 to TRBJ2-7, with D tentatively TRBD1 (5 bases). V lost 5 bases, J lost 0 bases, and 15 bases lay in between. This CDR3 spans 15 amino acids. The germline V gene has CDR1 SGHKS and CDR2 YYEKEE (reference sequence). The CDR3 spells CASRRTGMDSYEQYF. CDR3 sequence (DNA): TGTGCCAGCAGACGTACAGGAATGGACTCCTACGAGCAGTACTTC. Full variable domain (remainder filled in from reference TRBV5-5 and TRBJ2-7): DAGVTQSPTHLIKTRGQQVTLRCSPISGHKSVSWYQQVLGQGPQFIFQYYEKEERGRGNFPDRFSARQFPNYSSELNVNALLLGDSALYLCASRRTGMDSYEQYFGPGTRLTVT.

This clone was detected a few times. This chain joins TRBV11-2 and TRBJ2-7; D possibly corresponds to TRBD1 (6 bases). The V and J ends lost 1 base and 6 bases respectively, with 22 bases between them. CDR3 length equals 17 residues. CDR1 is SGHAT, CDR2 FQNNGV, per germline. The CDR3 here is CASSLGSAGEGSSEQYF. CDR3 DNA sequence: TGTGCCAGCAGCTTAGGTTCGGCAGGGGAAGGGTCTAGCGAGCAGTACTTC.

The chain uses TRBV10-3 and TRBJ2-3; TRBD1 agrees at 7 bases. Germline-derived CDR1 and CDR2 are ENHRY and SYGVKD. The CDR3 sequence is 15 residues long. Trimming removed 4 bases from V and 3 bases from J; junction bases left unmatched: 7. The CDR3 region is CAISAGGIGTDTQYF. DNA for the CDR3: TGTGCCATCAGTGCAGGGGGAATCGGGACAGATACGCAGTATTTT.

V usage is TRBV5-6 and J usage is TRBJ2-5; 8 positions match TRBD1. Germline CDR1 SGHDT, CDR2 YYEEEE. V lost 3 bases, J lost 2 bases, and 3 bases stayed unmatched. The CDR3 runs to 14 residues. DNA of the CDR3: TGTGCCAGCAGCTCACAGGGGGAACAAGAGACCCAGTACTTC. Its protein is CASSSQGEQETQYF. The full variable domain, its missing parts supplied by reference TRBV5-6 and TRBJ2-5, is DAGVTQSPTHLIKTRGQQVTLRCSPKSGHDTVSWYQQALGQGPQFIFQYYEEEERQRGNFPDRFSGHQFPNYSSELNVNALLLGDSALYLCASSSQGEQETQYFGPGTRLLVL.

This clone has more than one count but fewer than ten. This chain connects TRBV7-9 to TRBJ2-5; the match to TRBD2 covers 8 bases. The DNA end is a closer match to TRBJ2-7, so the J assignment may be wrong. Per germline, CDR1 SEHNR and CDR2 FQNEAQ (reference sequence). This CDR3 is 15 amino acids long. The CDR3 protein is CASSSLAGDSYEQYF. For the CDR3, the DNA is TGTGCCAGCAGCTCCCTAGCGGGCGACTCCTACGAGCAGTACTTC.

This clone was found a few times. This chain joins TRBV9 and TRBJ2-1, with 16 bases that match TRBD2. Germline CDR1 and CDR2: SGDLS and YYNGEE. The V segment lost 2 bases and the J segment 9 bases; nucleotides outside the gene matches: 2. The CDR3 contains 15 residues. Written as DNA, the CDR3 is TGTGCCAGCAGCGTCGGGACTAGCGGGAGGGGTGAGCAGTTCTTC. It is translated as CASSVGTSGRGEQFF.

The chain has TRBV2 and TRBJ2-5, with 12 bases fitting TRBD1. V was clipped by 6 bases and J by 4 bases; unmatched bases: 6. This CDR3 is 15 amino acids long. The germline V gene has CDR1 SNHLY and CDR2 FYNNEI. The CDR3 DNA follows: TGTGCCAGCAGAAACCGGGACAGGGGGCGAGAGACCCAGTACTTC. Amino acid sequence: CASRNRDRGRETQYF.

The chain combines TRBV7-2 with TRBJ2-7, with 7 positions matching TRBD1. V dropped 6 bases and J dropped 1; count of bases not matched to a gene: 9. This CDR3 spans 15 amino acids. Germline assignment: CDR1 SGHTA and CDR2 FQGNSA. This CDR3 reads CASRPPGQPSYEQYF. CDR3 nucleotide sequence: TGTGCCAGCAGACCACCGGGACAGCCGTCCTACGAGCAGTACTTC.

This chain uses TRBV28 with TRBJ1-5; D possibly corresponds to TRBD1 (5 bases). CDR3 length: 15 residues. Germline lookup yields CDR1 MDHEN and CDR2 SYDVKM. Trimming left V 5 bases short and J 0 bases short, with 11 bases between. The CDR3 protein is CASSPPGYSNQPQHF. Here the CDR3 DNA reads TGTGCCAGCAGTCCGCCAGGGTATAGCAATCAGCCCCAGCATTTT.

The table lists this clone with many counts. This chain uses TRBV28 with TRBJ2-6, with D maybe TRBD1 (5 bases). V was trimmed by 9 bases and J by 9 bases, leaving 9 bases between them. The CDR3 totals 11 residues. The V gene's germline CDR1 is MDHEN and CDR2 SYDVKM. The CDR3 loop is CASGALNVLTF. The DNA of the CDR3 is TGTGCCAGTGGGGCCCTCAACGTCCTGACTTTC.

This clone has just a few counts. The chain carries TRBV5-1 and TRBJ2-3; the match to TRBD2 covers 9 bases. The CDR3 is 15 amino acids. Unmatched junction bases numbered 5, after V lost 4 bases and J lost 2 bases. Germline CDR1 SGHRS, CDR2 YFSETQ. The CDR3 protein is CASSTGTSHTDTQYF. The CDR3 DNA is TGCGCCAGCAGCACAGGGACTAGCCACACAGATACGCAGTATTTT. The entire variable domain, with the rest obtained from reference TRBV5-1 and TRBJ2-3, is as follows: KAGVTQTPRYLIKTRGQQVTLSCSPISGHRSVSWYQQTPGQGLQFLFEYFSETQRNKGNFPGRFSGRQFSNSRSEMNVSTLELGDSALYLCASSTGTSHTDTQYFGPGTRLTVL.

This sequence joins TRBV2 and TRBJ2-3, with 7 bases that match TRBD2. V shed 6 bases, J shed 2 bases, and the junction held 8 bases outside the gene matches. The CDR3 contains 15 residues. CDR1 is SNHLY, CDR2 FYNNEI, per germline. The CDR3 region is CASRRASGTTDTQYF. CDR3 in DNA: TGTGCCAGCAGGAGGGCTAGCGGTACCACAGATACGCAGTATTTT. The full variable domain, in which reference TRBV2 and TRBJ2-3 provide the parts outside the CDR3, is EPEVTQTPSHQVTQMGQEVILRCVPISNHLYFYWYRQILGQKVEFLVSFYNNEISEKSEIFDDQFSVERPDGSNFTLKIRSTKLEDSAMYFCASRRASGTTDTQYFGPGTRLTVL.